The 18 T cell receptor beta chains presented below share a single source sample, sequenced in a study of blood T cell repertoires in COVID-19. Assay used: immunoSEQ multiplex PCR; TCRdb lists only in-frame clones, some missing. The sample carries roughly 250,000 clones, around 81% recorded once. The sequenced sample was peripheral blood. The receptors originated from a woman aged 60-75 years with active or convalescent COVID-19.

V and J are TRBV18 and TRBJ1-1; a weak D match, TRBD1 (5 bases). V lost 6 bases and J 0 bases, leaving 17 bases between the germline ends. Germline loops: CDR1 KGHSH, CDR2 LQKENI. CDR3 length: 16 amino acids. Here the CDR3 reads CASSPGTRTMNTEAFF. The CDR3 DNA reads TGTGCCAGCTCCCCCGGGACTCGTACCATGAACACTGAAGCTTTCTTT.

The rearrangement joins TRBV11-2 to TRBJ2-7; 11 positions agree with TRBD2. Trimming took 5 bases from V and 2 from J; bases not matched to a gene: 2. Germline V gene data show CDR1 as SGHAT and CDR2 as FQNNGV. This CDR3 is built from 14 residues. The CDR3 sequence: CASSPSGGTYEQYF. The CDR3 DNA is TGTGCCAGCAGCCCTAGCGGGGGGACCTACGAGCAGTACTTC.

The chain carries TRBV3-1 (or the pseudogene TRBV3-2) and TRBJ1-2, with TRBD1 identical over 8 bases. The CDR3 loop spans 13 amino acids. Losses at the gene ends were 6 bases for V and 4 bases for J; bases not matched to a gene: 4. The V gene's germline CDR1 is LGHDT and CDR2 YNNKEL (reference sequence). CDR3 DNA: TGTGCCAGCAGTCCGGGACAGGCCTATGGCTACACCTTC. Translation: CASSPGQAYGYTF.

The chain links TRBV19 to TRBJ2-7; TRBD2 might be the D (7 bases). This CDR3 spans 14 amino acids. CDR1 is LNHDA, CDR2 SQIVND, per germline (reference sequence). Trimming left V 5 bases short and J 5 bases short, with 16 bases between. CDR3 bases: TGTGCCAGTAGTGTTAGGGGGGGAGGCGACGAGCAGTACTTC. Protein product: CASSVRGGGDEQYF.

The chain links TRBV19 to TRBJ1-1, with 12 bases aligning to TRBD1. V trimming: 7 bases; J trimming: 5 bases; junction bases outside the gene matches: 8. The CDR3 length is 15 residues. The germline V gene encodes CDR1 LNHDA and CDR2 SQIVND (reference sequence). CDR3 sequence: CASNRDRGRETEAFF. The CDR3 coding sequence is TGTGCCAGTAATCGGGACAGGGGGCGGGAAACTGAAGCTTTCTTT.

J is TRBJ2-7 and V is TRBV2; D gene unclear. This CDR3 is 14 amino acids long. V was shortened by 4 bases and J by 4 bases, with 14 bases between the two germline ends. CDR1 is SNHLY and CDR2 is FYNNEI in the germline V gene. The DNA for the CDR3 is TGTGCCAGCAGTGCTGATCAACTCCCATACGAGCAGTACTTC. Encoded protein: CASSADQLPYEQYF.

This chain links TRBV5-1 with TRBJ2-1; 8 bases line up with TRBD1. V trimming: 4 bases; J trimming: 6 bases; junction bases outside the gene matches: 6. This CDR3 region has 14 residues. The germline gives CDR1 SGHRS, CDR2 YFSETQ. The DNA for the CDR3 is TGCGCCAGCAGCACCGGACAGGGCTCCAATGAGCAGTTCTTC. Amino acids: CASSTGQGSNEQFF.

The V and J genes are TRBV6-5 and TRBJ1-2; 7 nucleotides line up with TRBD1. The J segment lost 8 bases and the V segment lost 4 bases, leaving 10 bases of the junction unmatched. This CDR3 is built from 14 residues. Germline values: CDR1 MNHEY, CDR2 SVGAGI. CDR3 sequence reads: CASSSEGGSRGYTF. The CDR3 DNA reads TGTGCCAGCAGTTCTGAAGGGGGCAGTCGGGGCTACACCTTC.

The chain links TRBV13 to TRBJ2-6; tentative D call: TRBD1 (7 bases). Trimming cost V 5 bases and J 2 bases, with 16 bases left between them. The germline V gene has CDR1 PRHDT and CDR2 FYEKMQ (reference sequence). The CDR3 extends over 17 amino acids. In DNA form, the CDR3 reads TGTGCCAGCAGCCCTGGATTCAGGGGGGCTGGGGCCAACGTCCTGACTTTC. The encoded protein is CASSPGFRGAGANVLTF.

CDR3 protein: CASRGAWTFQGEQYF. CDR3 DNA sequence: TGTGCCAGCAGAGGCGCGTGGACTTTCCAAGGCGAGCAGTACTTC. The chain employs TRBV2 and TRBJ2-7; tentative D call: TRBD2 (5 bases). The CDR3 is made up of 15 amino acids. V was pared by 6 bases and J by 6 bases, with 21 bases between. The germline CDR1 and CDR2 sequences are SNHLY and FYNNEI.

The chain carries TRBV6-5 and TRBJ1-3, with 7 bases matching TRBD1. This CDR3 is built from 16 residues. The V segment lost 2 bases and the J segment 0 bases; nucleotides outside the gene matches: 4. Germline CDR1 reads MNHEY; CDR2 reads SVGAGI. The CDR3 is CASSYRRQGSGNTIYF. The CDR3 nucleotides read TGTGCCAGCAGTTACCGGAGACAGGGCTCTGGAAACACCATATATTTT.

This rearrangement joins TRBV19 to TRBJ1-2; TRBD1 matches 8 bases. The CDR3 is 15 residues long. Per the germline V gene, CDR1 is LNHDA and CDR2 is SQIVND (reference sequence). Trimming at V came to 4 bases and at J to 2 bases, leaving 6 bases not matched to a gene. As DNA, the CDR3 is TGTGCCAGTAGTAACCGACAGGGGATAAACTATGGCTACACCTTC. This encodes CASSNRQGINYGYTF. Using reference TRBV19 and TRBJ1-2 for the parts outside the CDR3, the full variable domain is DGGITQSPKYLFRKEGQNVTLSCEQNLNHDAMYWYRQDPGQGLRLIYYSQIVNDFQKGDIAEGYSVSREKKESFPLTVTSAQKNPTAFYLCASSNRQGINYGYTFGSGTRLTVV.

This clone has at least ten counts. The chain links TRBV5-1 to TRBJ2-2; 9 bases align to TRBD2. The CDR3 contains 16 residues. Germline values: CDR1 SGHRS, CDR2 YFSETQ. With 0 bases clipped from V and 1 base from J, the junction kept 1 base outside the gene matches. The CDR3 sequence: CASSLVLAGNTGELFF. As DNA, the CDR3 is TGCGCCAGCAGCTTGGTACTAGCGGGGAACACCGGGGAGCTGTTTTTT.

There are a few counts of this clone. V and J are TRBV9 and TRBJ2-7, with a weak D call TRBD1 (6 bases). The germline V and J ends were trimmed by 3 bases and 1 base, with 11 bases remaining between them. There are 14 residues in the CDR3. The germline V gene has CDR1 SGDLS and CDR2 YYNGEE. This chain's CDR3 is CASSGMTGSYEQYF. In DNA form, the CDR3 reads TGTGCCAGCAGCGGGATGACAGGATCCTACGAGCAGTACTTC.

The rearrangement joins TRBV29-1 to TRBJ2-5, with D possibly being TRBD2 (7 bases). Trimming shortened V by 6 bases and J by 5 bases, and 10 bases separated the two germline ends. CDR1 SQVTM and CDR2 ANQGSEA come from the germline V gene. The CDR3 spans 11 residues. The CDR3 sequence is CSVGGGETQYF. In DNA, the CDR3 is TGCAGCGTAGGGGGAGGGGAGACCCAGTACTTC.

In this sample, this clone turned up a few times. J is TRBJ1-2 and V is TRBV12-3 or TRBV12-4; no firm D call. This CDR3 contains 12 residues. Deletions cut 3 bases from V and 2 bases from J, with 4 bases between. This CDR3 reads CASSFRNYGYTF. CDR3 DNA sequence: TGTGCCAGCAGTTTCCGGAACTATGGCTACACCTTC.

This clone was seen a few times. The chain joins TRBV12-3 or TRBV12-4 to TRBJ2-1; no definite D call. V was trimmed by 7 bases and J by 10 bases, leaving 11 bases between them. This CDR3 region has 11 residues. Here the CDR3 DNA reads TGTGCCAGCACTCTGGCGAGGGAGCAGTTCTTC. This sequence encodes CASTLAREQFF.

V gene TRBV6-5 combines with J gene TRBJ2-3; no clear D gene. The CDR3 loop spans 12 amino acids. The V gene lost 6 bases and the J gene lost 2 bases, with 6 bases spanning the gap. Germline CDR1 and CDR2: MNHEY and SVGAGI. This chain's CDR3 is CASSPHTDTQYF. The DNA of the CDR3 is TGTGCCAGCAGCCCCCACACAGATACGCAGTATTTT.